This T cell receptor beta chain was captured by sequencing in a study of T-cell reconstitution after alpha-beta-depleted transplantation in children (dated by TCRdb to the mid-2010s). With regard to the full study: T-cell immune reconstitution after TCRalphabeta/CD19-depleted allogeneic hematopoietic cell transplantation in children was quantitatively tracked in the study by means of TCR repertoire profiling.

V and J are trimmed by 6 bases and 8 bases, and the gene matches miss 3 bases of the junction. From the cysteine up to the phenylalanine, the CDR3 has a length of 12 residues. Only CDR3 DNA remains: 36 bases, in frame from the first base. The treatment or condition tag for this specimen amounts to: allogeneic hematopoietic cell transplantation with graft depleted of TCRalphabeta T cells and CD19 B cells. Transplant recipients were children who received TCRalphabeta/CD19-depleted allogeneic hematopoietic cell grafts. In this sample, this clonotype turned up a few times. Its cognate antigen has yet to be identified. No base quality information exists; no much larger clone differs at one position. Findings and caveats that apply to the study as a whole: The apparently early alphabetaT-cell count recovery about two months after transplant was reportedly dependent on only several hundred rapidly expanded clones derived from non-depleted graft cells. The high TCRbeta diversity at day 60 in some patients was ascribed to recipient T cells and intrathymic progenitors that had survived conditioning. Over subsequent months, a decline in hyperexpanded clone frequencies was noted, and after one year, T-cell counts and TCRbeta diversity were mostly ascribed to newly produced T cells.

Libraries were made using PCR. Sequencing was performed on an Illumina HiSeq 2500. Molecular barcoding was employed in the preparation of TCR libraries, with unique molecular identifiers being used to normalize TCRbeta repertoire quantification. Using fastp at Q25 and MiXCR, TCRdb reprocessed the public reads and kept productive beta chains. Each CDR3 protein appears once, grouped with its most common genes and DNA. Within this sample are 200,000 to 300,000 distinct CDR3 sequences, with about 24% of them counted one time only. The ten largest clones represent around 4.8% of the sample. The source is a female patient aged 2 to 10 who had a stem cell transplant for congenital amegakaryocytic thrombocytopenia, so the T cells may come from the graft donor. Here the sequenced sample was PBMCs, mostly from graft donor cells, taken 360 days after TCRalphabeta/CD19-depleted stem cell transplant. The sequence joins TRBV12-3 or TRBV12-4 to TRBJ2-2; TRBD2 lines up with 7 middle nucleotides. The CDR3 protein: CASRLREGELFF. The nucleotides read TGTGCCAGCAGATTGCGGGAGGGGGAGCTGTTTTTT.